The 8 T cell receptor beta chains below were found in one sample sequenced in a study of blood T cell repertoires in COVID-19. Clones were sequenced by immunoSEQ multiplex PCR, and TCRdb holds only the in-frame ones, with some missing. Of roughly 200,000 clones detected, approximately 85% appear once; the ten largest clones hold roughly 8%. Sequencing used peripheral blood. All receptors come from a woman aged 55-70 years with acute or convalescent COVID-19.

The V gene is TRBV18, the J gene TRBJ2-2; D uncertain. Trimming cost V 3 bases and J 6 bases, with 20 bases left between them. The CDR3 is made up of 17 amino acids. Looked up from germline, CDR1 is KGHSH and CDR2 is LQKENI. This chain's CDR3 is CASSPLAVIGLAGELFF. Here the CDR3 DNA reads TGTGCCAGCTCACCGCTTGCGGTTATAGGTTTAGCCGGGGAGCTGTTTTTT.

The rearrangement uses TRBV2 and TRBJ1-2; D remains ambiguous. This CDR3 is 15 amino acids long. V shed 6 bases and J shed 2 bases, with 16 bases lying between them. The germline V gene has CDR1 SNHLY and CDR2 FYNNEI. CDR3 sequence reads: CASSFARGANYGYTF. In nucleotides, the CDR3 is TGTGCCAGCAGCTTTGCACGGGGTGCAAACTATGGCTACACCTTC.

The rearrangement joins TRBV18 to TRBJ2-3; a weak D match, TRBD2 (5 bases). The germline CDR1 and CDR2 sequences are KGHSH and LQKENI. The CDR3 loop spans 14 amino acids. The V gene lost 4 bases and the J gene lost 1 base, with 9 bases spanning the gap. The CDR3 is CASSLQRGTDTQYF. The DNA of the CDR3 is TGTGCCAGCTCACTTCAGAGGGGCACAGATACGCAGTATTTT.

This chain connects TRBV2 to TRBJ1-1; possible D gene TRBD1, 5 bases. This CDR3 spans 13 amino acids. Trimming removed 8 bases from V and 0 bases from J, with 10 bases in between. Germline V gives CDR1 SNHLY, CDR2 FYNNEI. This CDR3 reads CASGGTLNTEAFF. In DNA form, the CDR3 reads TGTGCCAGCGGAGGGACTTTGAACACTGAAGCTTTCTTT.

The genes are TRBV10-3 and TRBJ1-2; D possibly corresponds to TRBD1 (5 bases). The V and J ends lost 0 bases and 4 bases respectively, with 15 bases between them. The germline V gene has CDR1 ENHRY and CDR2 SYGVKD. The CDR3 is made up of 16 amino acids. CDR3 coding DNA: TGTGCCATCAGTGAGTCGGGAACAGGCGACCTCTATGGCTACACCTTC. Translating it yields CAISESGTGDLYGYTF.

V usage is TRBV7-9 and J usage is TRBJ1-5; no clear D. The CDR3 is 19 residues long. Looked up from germline, CDR1 is SEHNR and CDR2 is FQNEAQ (reference sequence). The V end was cut by 6 bases, the J end by 3 bases, with 27 bases between. DNA for the CDR3: TGTGCCAGCAGTCCCGGTGAGGGCAGCCTTAGGAGTTTCAATCAGCCCCAGCATTTT. Translated: CASSPGEGSLRSFNQPQHF.

For the CDR3, the DNA is TGTGCCAGCAGCCCGGTAGGGGGCCCAGATACGCAGTATTTT. This encodes CASSPVGGPDTQYF. This rearrangement joins TRBV7-9 to TRBJ2-3; 7 bases fit TRBD1. Germline V gene data show CDR1 as SEHNR and CDR2 as FQNEAQ (reference sequence). V trimming: 5 bases; J trimming: 4 bases; junction bases outside the gene matches: 6. The CDR3 totals 14 residues.

The V and J genes are TRBV29-1 and TRBJ1-2, with 7 positions matching TRBD1. Germline assignment: CDR1 SQVTM and CDR2 ANQGSEA. Trimming cost V 1 base and J 5 bases; bases outside gene matches: 13. The CDR3 has 16 residues. The CDR3 nucleotides are TGCAGCGTTGAAGGGGCCCAACAGGGGAGTTTGTATGGCTACACCTTC. Residues: CSVEGAQQGSLYGYTF.